Listed here are 17 T cell receptor beta chains from one sample, sequenced in a study of CD8+CD57+ T cells in acquired aplastic anemia (dated by TCRdb to the late 2010s). Sequencing was performed on an Illumina HiSeq 2000. Profiling of TCR beta VDJ combinations and CDR3 sequences used genomic DNA as the template. TCRdb cleaned the public reads at Q25 with fastp, built clones with MiXCR and kept in-frame beta chains. Under each unique CDR3 protein, matching rows form one entry showing the most common genes and DNA. Across this sample there are about 190,000 distinct CDR3 sequences, with 64% seen only once. 40% to 55% of the sample is taken by the ten largest. Source material: sorted CD4+, CD8+, or CD8+CD57+ T cells (not recorded which) from PBMCs. The receptor set was obtained from a human donor with severe aplastic anemia or a healthy control (not recorded which).

The V and J genes are TRBV5-1 and TRBJ2-7, with D perhaps matching TRBD2 (7 bases). The CDR3 loop spans 14 amino acids. CDR1 is SGHRS, CDR2 YFSETQ, per germline. The V end lost 6 bases, the J end lost 2 bases, and 15 bases lay between the germline ends. The CDR3 nucleotides read TGCGCCAGCAAGGCAGGGGAGGGAACCTACGAGCAGTACTTC. Translation gives CASKAGEGTYEQYF.

The J gene is TRBJ1-1, the V gene TRBV29-1, with unresolved D. The CDR3 contains 14 residues. With 3 bases removed from V and 3 bases from J, the gap between germline ends came to 14 bases. CDR1 is SQVTM and CDR2 is ANQGSEA in the germline V gene. The CDR3 sequence: CSVDGSHGHTEAFF. The CDR3 nucleotides are TGCAGCGTTGATGGTTCCCATGGGCACACTGAAGCTTTCTTT.

This clonotype has just a few counts. This chain connects TRBV5-6 to TRBJ2-7, with D possibly TRBD2 on 5 matching bases. V was trimmed by 1 base and J by 7 bases, leaving 6 bases between them. This CDR3 is built from 11 residues. Germline V gene sequence: CDR1 SGHDT, CDR2 YYEEEE. The CDR3 DNA follows: TGTGCCAGCAGCTTGCGGAGGGAGCAGTACTTC. Protein: CASSLRREQYF.

This chain links TRBV20-1 with TRBJ2-3, with D possibly TRBD2 on 5 matching bases. The germline CDR1 and CDR2 sequences are DFQATT and SNEGSKA (reference sequence). This CDR3 region has 16 residues. Between the trimmed V and J ends, which lost 1 base and 11 bases, there was a span of 25 bases. CDR3 sequence (DNA): TGCAGTGCTAGAGGACGAAGGGCGGGTTTACTCAATGAGCAGTATTTT. Translation: CSARGRRAGLLNEQYF.

Points on this clonotype: A read error may be the cause here, since a much bigger clone is one base away. This chain uses TRBV6-1 with TRBJ2-5; the D is unclear. The V gene lost 3 bases and the J gene lost 2 bases, with 10 bases spanning the gap. CDR3 size: 14 residues. In germline, CDR1 is MNHNS, CDR2 SASEGT. The CDR3 DNA follows: TGTGCCAGCAGTGAGAGTCTTTCTCAAGAGACCCAGTACTTC. Translating gives CASSESLSQETQYF.

As to this clonotype: A read error may be the cause here, since a much bigger clone is one base away. The chain joins TRBV12-3 or TRBV12-4 to TRBJ1-1, with D perhaps matching TRBD1 (5 bases). This CDR3 is 13 amino acids long. Here the CDR3 DNA reads TGTGCCAGCGGTTTAGTTATAGACAGTGAAGCTTTCTTT. The encoded protein is CASGLVIDSEAFF.

The gene calls are TRBV19 and TRBJ2-2, with D uncertain. The germline CDR1 and CDR2 sequences are LNHDA and SQIVND (reference sequence). Trimming took off 3 bases at V and 1 base at J, with 9 bases between the two ends. There are 15 residues in the CDR3. This CDR3 is CASSISEWNTGELFF. The CDR3 bases are TGTGCCAGTAGTATCTCAGAGTGGAACACCGGGGAGCTGTTTTTT.

The chain employs TRBV19 and TRBJ1-4; no reliable D call. Germline V lookup: CDR1 LNHDA, CDR2 SQIVND (reference sequence). V was cut by 2 bases and J by 8 bases, with 15 bases left in between. The CDR3 covers 15 residues. The CDR3 sequence is CASSISAALGEKLFF. In nucleotides, the CDR3 is TGTGCCAGTAGTATATCGGCTGCCCTAGGCGAAAAACTGTTTTTT.

The chain links TRBV6-5 to TRBJ1-1; D is perhaps TRBD1 (5 bases). V was clipped by 0 bases and J by 4 bases, with 9 bases between them. The CDR3 contains 14 residues. Per the germline V gene, CDR1 is MNHEY and CDR2 is SVGAGI. CDR3 DNA sequence: TGTGCCAGCAGTTACTCCGAAACAGGCACTGAAGCTTTCTTT. It yields the protein CASSYSETGTEAFF.

The genes are TRBV19 and TRBJ2-7; unclear D gene. In germline, CDR1 is LNHDA, CDR2 SQIVND (reference sequence). The germline V and J ends were trimmed by 4 bases and 3 bases, with 13 bases remaining between them. The CDR3 is made up of 14 amino acids. The CDR3 sequence is CASSNVRDYYEQYF. CDR3 DNA sequence: TGTGCCAGTAGTAACGTCAGAGATTACTACGAGCAGTACTTC.

The chain employs TRBV7-9 and TRBJ2-2, with a weak D call TRBD2 (5 bases). Germline values: CDR1 SEHNR, CDR2 FQNEAQ (reference sequence). This CDR3 has 15 residues. Trimming shortened V by 0 bases and J by 7 bases, and 12 bases separated the two germline ends. CDR3 DNA: TGTGCCAGCAGCTTAGCGGGAGAAGTTGGCGGGGAGCTGTTTTTT. This encodes CASSLAGEVGGELFF.

The chain employs TRBV2 and TRBJ1-5; D is ambiguous. This CDR3 region has 13 residues. Germline V CDR1 and CDR2: SNHLY, FYNNEI. The V end lost 5 bases, the J end lost 4 bases, and 9 bases lay between the germline ends. The CDR3 sequence: CASSFSANQPQHF. The DNA for the CDR3 is TGTGCCAGCAGTTTTAGTGCGAATCAGCCCCAGCATTTT.

The V call is TRBV10-2, the J call TRBJ2-2; D ambiguous. The V gene's germline CDR1 is WSHSY and CDR2 SAAADI. Trimming cost V 6 bases and J 0 bases, with 8 bases left between them. The CDR3 covers 14 residues. DNA for the CDR3: TGCGCCAGCAGGGTGGTCGCGAACACCGGGGAGCTGTTTTTT. It translates to CASRVVANTGELFF.

This clonotype was seen more than once but under ten times. V gene TRBV7-8 combines with J gene TRBJ1-2, with 7 positions matching TRBD1. CDR3 size: 13 residues. The V segment lost 3 bases and the J segment 13 bases; nucleotides outside the gene matches: 11. Germline CDR1 reads SGHVS; CDR2 reads FQNEAQ. CDR3 nucleotides: TGTGCCAGCAGCTTTATCGGGGACAGCCGTATCACCTTC. Its protein is CASSFIGDSRITF.

This clonotype appeared many times. V and J are TRBV4-1 and TRBJ1-3; D is uncertain. V dropped 0 bases and J dropped 4 bases, with 7 bases sitting between them. This CDR3 has 14 residues. Germline CDR1 reads MGHRA; CDR2 reads YSYEKL. This chain's CDR3 is CASSQDTVGNTIYF. The CDR3 bases are TGCGCCAGCAGCCAAGACACCGTCGGAAACACCATATATTTT.

On this clonotype: No conserved phenylalanine or tryptophan is present at the end of the CDR3, so a read error is the likely explanation. The chain uses TRBV29-1 and TRBJ2-1; D gene uncertain. Trimming removed 3 bases at V and 2 bases at J, with 5 bases between. This CDR3 is built from 12 residues. Looked up from germline, CDR1 is SQVTM and CDR2 is ANQGSEA. CDR3 sequence: CSVEPTYNEQFL. CDR3 DNA: TGCAGCGTTGAGCCCACCTACAATGAGCAGTTCCTC.

This clonotype was counted at least ten times. The gene calls are TRBV20-1 and TRBJ2-7; perhaps TRBD1 as D (5 bases). Per the germline V gene, CDR1 is DFQATT and CDR2 is SNEGSKA (reference sequence). V was cut by 1 base and J by 3 bases, with 7 bases left in between. The CDR3 length is 12 residues. This CDR3 is CSARGRDYEQYF. As DNA, the CDR3 is TGCAGTGCTAGAGGCAGGGACTACGAGCAGTACTTC.